This T cell receptor (beta chain) originates from a study of T cell clonotyping in hematopoietic cell transplantation. Findings and caveats of the study: Few recipient clonotypes overlapped donors; over 95% were de novo at given depth.

About this clone itself: The antigen remains unidentified.

Time point described: recipient sample about 28 days before transplant, after cytoreduction. The CDR3 has 14 residues. V was clipped by 5 bases and J by 1 base; unmatched bases: 7. Germline-derived CDR1 and CDR2 are GTSNPN and SVGIG (reference sequence). The repertoire was sequenced with immunoSEQ multiplex PCR; TCRdb's copy has only in-frame clones and lacks some. This table has about 50,000 clones, over 75% appearing once. This chain links TRBV30 with TRBJ1-1; 7 bases fit TRBD1. This TCR derives from a man between 60 and 70 years old with biphenotypic leukemia. Some clones in this sample may be carry-over from other donors' samples. The sequences come from peripheral blood mononuclear cells, collected before stem cell transplant. CDR3 coding DNA: TGTGCCTGGCGATACGGGACAGCGAACACTGAAGCTTTCTTT. The encoded protein is CAWRYGTANTEAFF. The whole variable domain, filled in from reference TRBV30 and TRBJ1-1, reads SQTIHQWPATLVQPVGSPLSLECTVEGTSNPNLYWYRQAAGRGLQLLFYSVGIGQISSEVPQNLSASRPQDRQFILSSKKLLLSDSGFYLCAWRYGTANTEAFFGQGTRLTVV.